This TCR beta chain is drawn from a study of spatial heterogeneity in lung cancer. Broader study findings: The number of expanded tumor alpha and beta chains correlated with mutation number.

Every TCR cDNA molecule bore a unique molecular identifier. Using its own MiXCR run on the 5' RACE reads, TCRdb lists one record per CDR3 protein. Of some 10,000 distinct CDR3 sequences listed, 5.5% to 7% are singletons. CDR3 length: 16 residues. V shed 3 bases and J 2 bases; nucleotides not matched to a gene: 10. The germline V gene has CDR1 DFQATT and CDR2 SNEGSKA (reference sequence). The sample's time point: sample taken at primary tumor resection. Comment on this clonotype: Its cognate antigen is unknown.

Material: lung tumor tissue, obtained at surgery. The V call is TRBV20-1, the J call TRBJ2-3; the match to TRBD2 covers 8 bases. The origin of this receptor is a female donor with early-stage non-small cell lung cancer. The CDR3 sequence: CSARAMSGSPTDTQYF. The CDR3 DNA is TGCAGTGCTAGGGCTATGAGCGGGAGCCCCACAGATACGCAGTATTTT.